The clone carrying this T cell receptor (beta chain) appeared a single time. The method was immunoSEQ multiplex PCR; TCRdb's version includes in-frame clones alone and lacks a portion of them. In the table there are about 97,000 clones, 75% to 90% of which are singletons. This CDR3 has 14 residues. CDR1 SEHNR and CDR2 FQNEAQ come from the germline V gene (reference sequence). Trimming took off 5 bases at V and 1 base at J, with 11 bases between the two ends. This sample is part of a study of PD-1 blockade in classical Hodgkin lymphoma. Relapse after autologous stem cell transplantation occurred in every patient, and brentuximab vedotin exposure varied.

The chain joins TRBV7-9 to TRBJ1-2; D call uncertain. The material was peripheral blood mononuclear cells (PBMCs), obtained at baseline. The TCR comes from a human donor with classical Hodgkin lymphoma. The CDR3 DNA follows: TGTGCCAGCAGCCTACATGGCAGTAACTATGGCTACACCTTC. It yields the protein CASSLHGSNYGYTF.